The subject of this entry is one T cell receptor beta chain. Its specificity is unknown. Using a J-beta primer mix together with a sample-barcoded 5' primer, a second PCR was run for roughly 7 to 12 cycles. TCRdb re-derived calls from the 5' RACE reads in MiXCR, one entry per CDR3 protein. The table records some 800,000 distinct CDR3 sequences, roughly 25% of them present only once. These data come from a study of blood T cells in healthy people across ages. In germline, CDR1 is PRHDT, CDR2 FYEKMQ (reference sequence). Trimming stripped 2 bases from V and 5 bases from J, with 9 bases between. The CDR3 runs 13 residues. Findings and limits, study-wide: A greater number of naive CD4+ cells and higher diversity distinguished long-lived donors from aged donors.

In addition, the sample was reused for a study of T cells of mothers and their children. As that study records: No T cell clones of persistent microchimeric origin were detected.

The chain is built from TRBV13 and TRBJ2-5; D unclear. Sequences were obtained from blood. This sequence was found in a boy aged 5-17 years in good health. CDR3 in amino acids: CASSLRHTETQYF. CDR3 DNA: TGTGCCAGCAGCTTACGACACACGGAGACCCAGTACTTC. The variable domain in full, with the rest retrieved from reference TRBV13 and TRBJ2-5, is AAGVIQSPRHLIKEKRETATLKCYPIPRHDTVYWYQQGPGQDPQFLISFYEKMQSDKGSIPDRFSAQQFSDYHSELNMSSLELGDSALYFCASSLRHTETQYFGPGTRLLVL.